This TCR beta chain appears in the sequencing data of a study of identical twins. This clonotype came up a few times. V was clipped by 4 bases and J by 1 base; unmatched bases: 3. Germline CDR1 is SGHRS and CDR2 is YFSETQ. The CDR3 spans 15 residues. TCRdb re-analysed the 5' RACE reads in MiXCR, keeping a single row per CDR3 protein. The top ten hold around 0.48% of the sample, which has 510,000 or so distinct CDR3 sequences, over 12% seen once. The data also belong to a second study, concerning yellow fever vaccine responses in identical twins.

The sample consisted of CD4+ T cells sorted from blood. The sequence was obtained from a young woman in good health. The chain couples TRBV5-1 to TRBJ1-5; 9 bases are shared with TRBD1. CDR3 nucleotides: TGCGCCAGCAGCCGGACAGGGGAAAGCAATCAGCCCCAGCATTTT. Amino acids: CASSRTGESNQPQHF.